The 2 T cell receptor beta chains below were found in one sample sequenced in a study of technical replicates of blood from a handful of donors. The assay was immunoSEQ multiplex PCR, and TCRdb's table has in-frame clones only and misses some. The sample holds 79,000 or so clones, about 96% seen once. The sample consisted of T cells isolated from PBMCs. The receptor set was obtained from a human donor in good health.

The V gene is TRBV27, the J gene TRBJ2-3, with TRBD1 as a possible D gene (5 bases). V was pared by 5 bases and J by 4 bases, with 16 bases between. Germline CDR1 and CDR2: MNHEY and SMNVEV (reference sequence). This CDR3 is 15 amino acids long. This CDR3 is CASSLRVNSADTQYF. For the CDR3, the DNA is TGTGCCAGCAGTCTCAGGGTTAATTCAGCAGATACGCAGTATTTT.

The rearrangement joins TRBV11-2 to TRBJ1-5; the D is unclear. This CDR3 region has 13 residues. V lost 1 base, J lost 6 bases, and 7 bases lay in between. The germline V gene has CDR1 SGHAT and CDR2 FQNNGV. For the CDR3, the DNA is TGTGCCAGCAGCTTAGTGGAGGGTCAGCCCCAGCATTTT. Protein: CASSLVEGQPQHF.